What follows is one TCR beta chain and its context. The data derive from a study of T cell changes during pregnancy in multiple sclerosis. V was clipped by 3 bases and J by 7 bases; unmatched bases: 3. The CDR3 runs to 13 residues. The germline CDR1 and CDR2 sequences are SGHTS and YDEGEE. TCRdb's copy holds only in-frame clones and misses some; the assay was immunoSEQ multiplex PCR. The table records 65,000 to 90,000 clones, around 92% of them present only once. The specimen comprised peripheral blood, sampled in the third trimester of pregnancy. This sequence joins TRBV5-8 and TRBJ2-1; 8 bases are shared with TRBD2. The sequence derives from a female donor in good health, enrolled as a control in a pregnancy study. The CDR3 reads CASSWGLENEQFF. Written as DNA, the CDR3 is TGTGCCAGCAGCTGGGGACTAGAAAATGAGCAGTTCTTC.